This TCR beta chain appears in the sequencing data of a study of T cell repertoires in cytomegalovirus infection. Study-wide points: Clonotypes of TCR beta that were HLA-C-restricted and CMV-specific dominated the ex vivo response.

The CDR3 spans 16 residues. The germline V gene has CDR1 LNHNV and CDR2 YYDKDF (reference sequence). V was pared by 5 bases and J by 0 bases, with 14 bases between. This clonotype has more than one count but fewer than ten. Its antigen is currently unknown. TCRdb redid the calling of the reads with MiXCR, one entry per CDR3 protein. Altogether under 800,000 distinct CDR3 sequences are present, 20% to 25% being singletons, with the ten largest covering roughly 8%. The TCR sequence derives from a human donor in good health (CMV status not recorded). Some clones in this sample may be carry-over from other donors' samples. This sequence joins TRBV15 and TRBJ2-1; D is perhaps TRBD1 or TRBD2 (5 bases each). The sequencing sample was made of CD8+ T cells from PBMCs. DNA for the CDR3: TGTGCCACCAGCTCCTGGGACCATAGCTCCTACAATGAGCAGTTCTTC. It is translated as CATSSWDHSSYNEQFF.